The rows below give T cell receptor beta chains drawn from one sample of a study of regulatory T cells in long-lasting Graves disease. TCRdb fed the multiplex PCR reads into MiXCR, producing one record per CDR3 protein. The sample shows about 560,000 distinct CDR3 sequences, roughly 16% of them seen only once. The data also belong to a second study, concerning T cells in Graves' hyperthyroidism and ophthalmopathy.

Material: peripheral blood mononuclear cells (PBMCs), obtained at new diagnosis, from a patient treated with antithyroid drugs. The receptors come from a man aged 18 to 29 with Graves disease. The CDR3 runs from the conserved cysteine through the conserved F or W. A D gene is named only where the DNA matches it firmly. Some rows have no size entry. The others give once, few or many, or a class for an expanded clone.

v_call,j_call,clone_size,d_call,cdr3_nt,cdr3_aa
TRBV27,TRBJ2-2,few,TRBD1,TGTGCCAGCAGTTGGGACAGGGGCCCAACCGGGGAGCTGTTTTTT,CASSWDRGPTGELFF
TRBV15,TRBJ1-1,-,-,TGTGCCACCAGCTCTCAGGTGGGGTTAGACACTGAAGCTTTCTTT,CATSSQVGLDTEAFF
TRBV12-3/TRBV12-4,TRBJ2-3,few,-,TGTGCCAGCAGTTTAGGAACTAGTTCTACGCAGTATTTT,CASSLGTSSTQYF
TRBV2,TRBJ1-1,many,TRBD1,TGTGCCAGTGTGACAGGGTTTATGAACACTGAAGCTTTCTTT,CASVTGFMNTEAFF
TRBV5-1,TRBJ2-2,-,-,TGCGCCAGCAGCTTCACGGGAGCTGACGGGGAGCTGTTTTTT,CASSFTGADGELFF
TRBV19,TRBJ2-7,-,-,TGTGCCAGTAGTATTAGTTACGGGGGCGGAACCACCTACGAGCAGTACTTC,CASSISYGGGTTYEQYF
TRBV15,TRBJ2-1,few,-,TGTGCCACCAGCAGAGGCACTCAGGGGTCCTACAATGGGCAGTTCTTC,CATSRGTQGSYNGQFF
TRBV27,TRBJ2-1,-,-,TGTGCCAGCAGTTTGGGAAGGCAAGAGGCGTTGGATGAGCAGTTCTTC,CASSLGRQEALDEQFF
TRBV12-3/TRBV12-4,TRBJ2-1,-,TRBD2,TGTGCCACCTACCAGCGGGAGCACAATGAGCAGTTCTTC,CATYQREHNEQFF
TRBV11-2,TRBJ2-6,-,-,TGTGCCAGCAGCCCTCAGGATTTCTCTGGGGCCAACGTCCTGACTTTC,CASSPQDFSGANVLTF
TRBV12-3/TRBV12-4,TRBJ2-1,many,-,TGTGCCAGCACCCTTCCGGGGTATGAAAGCCACAATGAGCAGTTCTTC,CASTLPGYESHNEQFF
TRBV2,TRBJ2-3,-,TRBD1,TGTGCCAGCAGTGACCCCGTTCAGGGGGCTAGCACAGATACGCAGTATTTT,CASSDPVQGASTDTQYF
TRBV3-1,TRBJ2-3,-,TRBD1,TGTGCCAGCAGCCAGGGCCCGGGACAGGGATGGGATACGCAGTATTTT,CASSQGPGQGWDTQYF
TRBV5-1,TRBJ2-3,many,TRBD2,TGCGCCAGCAGCTTAGCGGGAGCAATAGATACGCAGTATTTT,CASSLAGAIDTQYF
TRBV27,TRBJ2-7,-,-,TGTGCCAGCAGTCGGGGACGGCTGGGGACCGACGAGCAGTACTTC,CASSRGRLGTDEQYF
TRBV7-3,TRBJ1-4,-,-,TGTGCCAGCAGATTAGTCGGCACAGGGCGGGGTGCAACTAATGAAAAACTGTTTTTT,CASRLVGTGRGATNEKLFF